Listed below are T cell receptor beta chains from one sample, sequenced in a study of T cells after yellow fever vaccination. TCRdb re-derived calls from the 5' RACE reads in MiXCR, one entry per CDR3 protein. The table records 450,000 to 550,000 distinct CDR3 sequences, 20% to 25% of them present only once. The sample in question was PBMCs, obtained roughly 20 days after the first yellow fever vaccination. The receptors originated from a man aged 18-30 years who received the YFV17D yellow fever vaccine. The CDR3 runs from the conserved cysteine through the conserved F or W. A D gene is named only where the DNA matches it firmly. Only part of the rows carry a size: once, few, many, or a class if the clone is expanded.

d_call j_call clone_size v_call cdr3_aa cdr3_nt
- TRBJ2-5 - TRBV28 CASSTFPRQETQYF TGTGCCAGCAGCACCTTCCCGCGACAAGAGACCCAGTACTTC
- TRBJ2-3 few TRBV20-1 CSATTDGASTDTQYF TGCAGTGCTACCACGGACGGTGCTAGCACAGATACGCAGTATTTT
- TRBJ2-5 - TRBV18 CASSPGAYQTQYF TGTGCCAGCTCACCAGGGGCGTACCAGACCCAGTACTTC
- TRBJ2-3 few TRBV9 CASSVDSGADTQYF TGTGCCAGCAGCGTGGATTCAGGGGCAGATACGCAGTATTTT
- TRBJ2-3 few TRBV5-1 CASSLETVEDAQYF TGCGCCAGCAGCTTGGAGACAGTAGAAGATGCGCAGTATTTT
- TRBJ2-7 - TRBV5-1 CASSSNGVFYEQYF TGCGCCAGCAGCTCTAACGGGGTCTTCTACGAGCAGTACTTC
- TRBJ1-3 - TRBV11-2 CASSFRLPSPISGNTIYF TGTGCCAGCAGCTTTCGTCTTCCGTCACCAATCTCTGGAAACACCATATATTTT
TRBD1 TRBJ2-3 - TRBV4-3 CASSRSPGGQGISDTQYF TGCGCCAGCAGCCGCTCGCCGGGGGGACAGGGAATATCGGATACGCAGTATTTT
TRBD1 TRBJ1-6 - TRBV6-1 CASSTWTGSYNSPLHF TGTGCCAGCAGCACCTGGACAGGGTCGTATAATTCACCCCTCCACTTT
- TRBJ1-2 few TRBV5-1 CASSLDFDYGYTF TGCGCCAGCAGCTTAGATTTCGACTATGGCTACACCTTC
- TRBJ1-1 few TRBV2 CASSARAEAFF TGTGCCAGCAGTGCAAGGGCTGAAGCTTTCTTT
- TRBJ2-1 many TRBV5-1 CASSFSNEQFF TGCGCCAGCAGCTTTTCCAATGAGCAGTTCTTC
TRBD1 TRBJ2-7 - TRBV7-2 CASSYSGQGSSYEQYF TGTGCCAGCAGCTACTCGGGACAGGGGAGCTCCTACGAGCAGTACTTC
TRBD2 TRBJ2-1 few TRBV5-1 CASSFTGLAGGRTYNEQFF TGCGCCAGCAGCTTTACGGGACTAGCGGGGGGTCGGACCTACAATGAGCAGTTCTTC
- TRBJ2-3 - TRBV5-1 CASSRGDRTDTQYF TGCGCCAGCAGCCGTGGGGACCGAACAGATACGCAGTATTTT
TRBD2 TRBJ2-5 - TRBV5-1 CASSGGPQETQYF TGTGCCAGCAGCGGGGGTCCCCAAGAGACCCAGTACTTC
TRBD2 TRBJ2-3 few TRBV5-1 CASTERGGTDTQYF TGCGCCAGCACCGAGCGGGGGGGCACAGATACGCAGTATTTT
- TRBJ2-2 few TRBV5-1 CASSLRGQPLTGELFF TGCGCCAGCAGCTTGAGGGGACAACCCCTCACCGGGGAGCTGTTTTTT